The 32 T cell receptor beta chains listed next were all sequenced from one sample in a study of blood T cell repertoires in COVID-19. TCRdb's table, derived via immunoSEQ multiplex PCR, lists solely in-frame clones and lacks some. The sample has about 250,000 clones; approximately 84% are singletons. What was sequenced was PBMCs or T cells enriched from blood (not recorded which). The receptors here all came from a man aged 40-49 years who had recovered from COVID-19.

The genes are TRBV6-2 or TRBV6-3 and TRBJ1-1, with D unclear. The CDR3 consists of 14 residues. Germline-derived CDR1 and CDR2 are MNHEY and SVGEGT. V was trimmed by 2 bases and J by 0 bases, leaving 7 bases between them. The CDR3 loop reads CASSYDWMNTEAFF. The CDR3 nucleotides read TGTGCCAGCAGTTACGACTGGATGAACACTGAAGCTTTCTTT.

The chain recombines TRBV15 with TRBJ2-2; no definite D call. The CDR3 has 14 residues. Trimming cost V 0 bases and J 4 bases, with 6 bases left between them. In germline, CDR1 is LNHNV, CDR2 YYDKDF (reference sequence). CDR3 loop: CATSRDRSTGELFF. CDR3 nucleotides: TGTGCCACCAGCAGAGATCGGAGCACCGGGGAGCTGTTTTTT.

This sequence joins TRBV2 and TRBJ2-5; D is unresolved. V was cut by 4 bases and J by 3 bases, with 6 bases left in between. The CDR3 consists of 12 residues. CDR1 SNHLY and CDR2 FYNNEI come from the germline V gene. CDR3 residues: CASSVTEETQYF. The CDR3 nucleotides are TGTGCCAGCAGTGTTACTGAAGAGACCCAGTACTTC.

CDR3 sequence reads: CAISEGSGRDSYEQYF. Here the CDR3 DNA reads TGTGCCATCAGTGAGGGTAGCGGGAGGGACTCCTACGAGCAGTACTTC. The rearrangement joins TRBV10-3 to TRBJ2-7; TRBD2 aligns across 11 bases. CDR1 ENHRY and CDR2 SYGVKD come from the germline V gene. Trimming took 2 bases from V and 0 from J; bases not matched to a gene: 3. CDR3 length equals 16 residues.

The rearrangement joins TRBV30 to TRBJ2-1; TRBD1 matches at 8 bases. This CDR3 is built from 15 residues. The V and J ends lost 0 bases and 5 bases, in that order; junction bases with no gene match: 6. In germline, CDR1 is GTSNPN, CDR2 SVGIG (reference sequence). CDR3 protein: CAWSVDGQGHNEQFF. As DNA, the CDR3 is TGTGCCTGGAGTGTGGACGGACAGGGCCACAATGAGCAGTTCTTC. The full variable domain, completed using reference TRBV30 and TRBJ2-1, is SQTIHQWPATLVQPVGSPLSLECTVEGTSNPNLYWYRQAAGRGLQLLFYSVGIGQISSEVPQNLSASRPQDRQFILSSKKLLLSDSGFYLCAWSVDGQGHNEQFFGPGTRLTVL.

CDR3: CASSHPMTANEQYF. CDR3 DNA sequence: TGCGCCAGCAGCCACCCTATGACAGCGAACGAGCAGTACTTC. The chain carries TRBV4-1 and TRBJ2-7, with D possibly matching TRBD1 (5 bases). Trimming removed 3 bases at V and 5 bases at J, with 14 bases between. The CDR3 runs 14 residues. From germline, CDR1 is MGHRA and CDR2 YSYEKL.

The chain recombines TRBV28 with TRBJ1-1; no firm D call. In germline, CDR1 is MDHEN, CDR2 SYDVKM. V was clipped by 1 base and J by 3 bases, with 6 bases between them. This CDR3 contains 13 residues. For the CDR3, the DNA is TGTGCCAGCAGTTTATTACGGTACACTGAAGCTTTCTTT. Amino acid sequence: CASSLLRYTEAFF.

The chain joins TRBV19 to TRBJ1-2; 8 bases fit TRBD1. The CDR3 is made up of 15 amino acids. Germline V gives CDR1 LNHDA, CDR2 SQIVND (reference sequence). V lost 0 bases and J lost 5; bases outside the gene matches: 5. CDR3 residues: CASSIEGTGLYGYTF. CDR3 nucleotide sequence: TGTGCCAGTAGTATAGAGGGGACAGGCCTGTATGGCTACACCTTC.

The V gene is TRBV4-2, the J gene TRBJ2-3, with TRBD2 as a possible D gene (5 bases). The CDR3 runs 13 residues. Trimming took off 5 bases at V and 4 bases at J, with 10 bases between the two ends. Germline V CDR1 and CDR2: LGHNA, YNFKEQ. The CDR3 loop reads CASSSEGPDTQYF. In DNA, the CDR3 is TGTGCCAGCAGCTCCGAGGGCCCAGATACGCAGTATTTT.

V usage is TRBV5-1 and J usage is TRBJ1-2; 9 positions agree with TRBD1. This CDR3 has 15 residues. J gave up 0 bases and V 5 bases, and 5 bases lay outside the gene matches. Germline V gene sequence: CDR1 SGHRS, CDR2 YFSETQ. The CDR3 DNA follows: TGCGCCAGCAGTTCCGGGACAGGGACTAACTATGGCTACACCTTC. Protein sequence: CASSSGTGTNYGYTF.

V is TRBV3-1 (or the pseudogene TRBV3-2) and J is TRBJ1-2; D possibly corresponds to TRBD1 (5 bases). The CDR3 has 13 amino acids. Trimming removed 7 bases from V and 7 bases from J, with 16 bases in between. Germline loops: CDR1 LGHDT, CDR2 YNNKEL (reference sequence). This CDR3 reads CASNRPGGSGYTF. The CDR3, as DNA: TGTGCCAGCAACCGACCCGGGGGGTCTGGCTACACCTTC.

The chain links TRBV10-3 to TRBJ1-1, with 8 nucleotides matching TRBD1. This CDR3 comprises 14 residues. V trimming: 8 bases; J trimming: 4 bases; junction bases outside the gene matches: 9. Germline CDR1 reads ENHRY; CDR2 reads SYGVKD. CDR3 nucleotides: TGTGCCATCGGGGGCAGGGGGCAGAGCACTGAAGCTTTCTTT. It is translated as CAIGGRGQSTEAFF.

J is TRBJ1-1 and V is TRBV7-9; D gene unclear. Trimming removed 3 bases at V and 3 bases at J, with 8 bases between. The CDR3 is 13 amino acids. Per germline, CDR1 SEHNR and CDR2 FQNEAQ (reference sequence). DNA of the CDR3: TGTGCCAGCAGCTTGGCAGAGGACACTGAAGCTTTCTTT. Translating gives CASSLAEDTEAFF.

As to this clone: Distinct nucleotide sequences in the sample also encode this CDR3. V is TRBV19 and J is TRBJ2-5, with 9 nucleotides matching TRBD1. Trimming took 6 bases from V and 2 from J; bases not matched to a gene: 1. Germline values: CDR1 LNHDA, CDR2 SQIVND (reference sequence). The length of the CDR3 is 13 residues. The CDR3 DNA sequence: TGTGCCAGTAGGGACAGGGGACAAGAGACCCAGTACTTC. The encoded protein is CASRDRGQETQYF.

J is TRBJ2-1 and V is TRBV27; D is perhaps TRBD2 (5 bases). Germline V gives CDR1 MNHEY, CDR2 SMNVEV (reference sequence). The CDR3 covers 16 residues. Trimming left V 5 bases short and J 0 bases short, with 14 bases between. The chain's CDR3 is CASSRASGGSYNEQFF. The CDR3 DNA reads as TGTGCCAGCAGTCGGGCAAGCGGAGGCTCCTACAATGAGCAGTTCTTC.

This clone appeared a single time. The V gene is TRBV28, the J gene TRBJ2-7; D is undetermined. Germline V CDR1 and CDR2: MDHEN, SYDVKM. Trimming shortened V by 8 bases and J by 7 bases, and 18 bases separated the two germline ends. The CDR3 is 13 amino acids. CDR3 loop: CASSARSIGEQYF. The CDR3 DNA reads TGTGCCAGCTCAGCTAGGTCCATTGGGGAGCAGTACTTC.

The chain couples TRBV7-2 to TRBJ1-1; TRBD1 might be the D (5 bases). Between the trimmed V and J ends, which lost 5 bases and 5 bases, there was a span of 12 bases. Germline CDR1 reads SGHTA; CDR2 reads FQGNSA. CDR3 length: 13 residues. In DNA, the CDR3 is TGTGCCAGCAGCGTCGGACAACCAACTGAAGCTTTCTTT. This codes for CASSVGQPTEAFF.

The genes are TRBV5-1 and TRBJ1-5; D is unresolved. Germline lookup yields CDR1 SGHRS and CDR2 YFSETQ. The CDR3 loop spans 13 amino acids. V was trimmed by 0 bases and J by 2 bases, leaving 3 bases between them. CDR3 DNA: TGCGCCAGCAGCTTGGTAGGCAATCAGCCCCAGCATTTT. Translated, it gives CASSLVGNQPQHF.

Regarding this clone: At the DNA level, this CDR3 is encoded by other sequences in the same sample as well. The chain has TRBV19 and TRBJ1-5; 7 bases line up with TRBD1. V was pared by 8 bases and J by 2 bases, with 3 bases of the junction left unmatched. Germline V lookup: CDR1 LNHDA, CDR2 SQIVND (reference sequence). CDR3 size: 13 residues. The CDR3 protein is CASSGTGNQPQHF. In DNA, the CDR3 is TGTGCCAGTTCCGGGACAGGCAATCAGCCCCAGCATTTT.

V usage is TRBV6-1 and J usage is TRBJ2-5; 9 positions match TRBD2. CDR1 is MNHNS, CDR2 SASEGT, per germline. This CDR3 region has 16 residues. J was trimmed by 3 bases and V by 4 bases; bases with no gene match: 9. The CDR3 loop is CASSVSGGRGEETQYF. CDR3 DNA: TGTGCCAGCAGTGTGTCCGGCGGGAGGGGGGAAGAGACCCAGTACTTC.

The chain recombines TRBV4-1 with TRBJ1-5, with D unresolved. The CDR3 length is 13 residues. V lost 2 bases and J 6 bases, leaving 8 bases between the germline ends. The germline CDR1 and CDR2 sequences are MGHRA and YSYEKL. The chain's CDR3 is CASSQSGSQPQHF. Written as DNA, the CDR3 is TGCGCCAGCAGCCAATCGGGAAGTCAGCCCCAGCATTTT.

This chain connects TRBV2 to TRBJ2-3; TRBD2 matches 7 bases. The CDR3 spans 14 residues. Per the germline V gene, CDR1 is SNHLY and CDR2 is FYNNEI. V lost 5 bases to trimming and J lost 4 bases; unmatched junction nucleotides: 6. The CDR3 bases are TGTGCCAGCAGTAACAGCGGGATACCAGATACGCAGTATTTT. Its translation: CASSNSGIPDTQYF.

For the CDR3, the DNA is TGTGCCAGCAACGAGCGGGAGGGCTCCTACGAGCAGTACTTC. Amino acids: CASNEREGSYEQYF. V and J are TRBV6-5 and TRBJ2-7; 10 bases are a match to TRBD2. Trimming cost V 7 bases and J 0 bases; bases outside gene matches: 3. The CDR3 totals 14 residues. Germline V lookup: CDR1 MNHEY, CDR2 SVGAGI.

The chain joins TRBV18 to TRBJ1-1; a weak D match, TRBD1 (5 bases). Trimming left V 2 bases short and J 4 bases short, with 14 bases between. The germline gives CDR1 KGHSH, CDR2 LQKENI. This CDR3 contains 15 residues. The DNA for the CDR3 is TGTGCCAGCTCACCATCCGGGGGGAGAATCACTGAAGCTTTCTTT. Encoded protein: CASSPSGGRITEAFF.

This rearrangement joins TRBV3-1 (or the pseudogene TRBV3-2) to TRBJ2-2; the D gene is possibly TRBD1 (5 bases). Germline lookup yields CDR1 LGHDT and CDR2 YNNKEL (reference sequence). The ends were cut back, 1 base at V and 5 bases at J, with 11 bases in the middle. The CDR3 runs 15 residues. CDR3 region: CASSQVGDRTGELFF. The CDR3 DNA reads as TGTGCCAGCAGCCAAGTTGGAGACAGAACCGGGGAGCTGTTTTTT.

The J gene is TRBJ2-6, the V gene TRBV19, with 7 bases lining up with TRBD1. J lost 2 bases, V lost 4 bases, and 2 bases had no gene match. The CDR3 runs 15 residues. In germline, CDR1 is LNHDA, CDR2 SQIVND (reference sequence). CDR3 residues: CASSTQGAGANVLTF. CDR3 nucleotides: TGTGCCAGTAGTACGCAGGGGGCTGGGGCCAACGTCCTGACTTTC.

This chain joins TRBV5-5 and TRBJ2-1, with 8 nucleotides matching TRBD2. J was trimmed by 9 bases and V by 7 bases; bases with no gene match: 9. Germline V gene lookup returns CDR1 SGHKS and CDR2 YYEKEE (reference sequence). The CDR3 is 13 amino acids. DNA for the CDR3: TGTGCCAGCGCATCCCGGGGGGGCAGTGAGCAGTTCTTC. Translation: CASASRGGSEQFF.

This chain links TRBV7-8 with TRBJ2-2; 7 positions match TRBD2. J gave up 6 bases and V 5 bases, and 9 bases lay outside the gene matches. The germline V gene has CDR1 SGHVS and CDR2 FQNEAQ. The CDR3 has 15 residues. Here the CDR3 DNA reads TGTGCCAGCAGCACCCGGGACTATAAGGCCGGGGAGCTGTTTTTT. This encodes CASSTRDYKAGELFF.

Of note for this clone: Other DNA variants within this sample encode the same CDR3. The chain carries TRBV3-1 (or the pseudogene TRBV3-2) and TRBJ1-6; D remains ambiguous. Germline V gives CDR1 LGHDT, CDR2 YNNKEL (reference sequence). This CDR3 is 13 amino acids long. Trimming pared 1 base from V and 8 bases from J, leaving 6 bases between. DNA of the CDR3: TGTGCCAGCAGCCAAGGACGGGATTCACCCCTCCACTTT. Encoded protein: CASSQGRDSPLHF.

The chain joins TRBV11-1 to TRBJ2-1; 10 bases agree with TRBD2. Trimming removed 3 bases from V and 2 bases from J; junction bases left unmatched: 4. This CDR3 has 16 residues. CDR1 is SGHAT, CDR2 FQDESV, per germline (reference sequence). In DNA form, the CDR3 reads TGTGCCAGCAGCTTGTTTCTAGCGGGAGCCTACAATGAGCAGTTCTTC. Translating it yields CASSLFLAGAYNEQFF.

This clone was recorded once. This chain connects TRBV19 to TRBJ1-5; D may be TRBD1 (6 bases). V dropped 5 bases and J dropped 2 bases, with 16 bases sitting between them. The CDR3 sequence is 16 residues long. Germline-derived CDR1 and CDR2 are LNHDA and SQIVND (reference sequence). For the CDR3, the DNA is TGTGCCAGTAGTGGGCCAGGGGACCCTGGCAATCAGCCCCAGCATTTT. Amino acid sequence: CASSGPGDPGNQPQHF.

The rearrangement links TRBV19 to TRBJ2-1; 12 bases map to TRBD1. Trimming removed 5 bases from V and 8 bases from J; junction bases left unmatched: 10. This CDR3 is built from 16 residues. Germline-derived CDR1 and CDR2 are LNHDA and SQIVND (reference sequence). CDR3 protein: CASSPGGTGGFDEQFF. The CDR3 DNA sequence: TGTGCCAGTAGTCCCGGGGGGACAGGGGGCTTCGATGAGCAGTTCTTC.